This TCR beta chain was observed in a study of blood T cell repertoires in COVID-19. The Seattle site enrolled patients during active infection and followed them longitudinally. Trimming took 6 bases from V and 4 from J; bases not matched to a gene: 7. The germline V gene has CDR1 WSHSY and CDR2 SAAADI. The CDR3 has 14 amino acids. Data came from immunoSEQ multiplex PCR; TCRdb stores just in-frame clones and leaves some out. This table holds approximately 300,000 clones, 70% to 90% found once. The clonotype was recovered from a human donor with COVID-19, enrolled during active disease. The donor label of this sample is uncertain. The rearrangement joins TRBV10-2 to TRBJ2-7; 9 bases align to TRBD2. The sample was peripheral blood. CDR3 amino acids: CASRASGTGYEQYF. DNA for the CDR3: TGCGCCAGCAGGGCTAGCGGGACGGGTTACGAGCAGTACTTC.